One sample yielded the 8 T cell receptor beta chains listed below, sequenced in a study of T cell responses to AZD1222 COVID-19 vaccine. TCRdb's table, derived via immunoSEQ multiplex PCR, lists solely in-frame clones and lacks some. In the table there are roughly 140,000 clones, around 90% of which are singletons. Specimen: peripheral blood, collected 28 days after the second AZD1222 dose. The receptors derive from an adult who received the AZD1222 COVID-19 vaccine.

This clone was seen only once. The CDR3 region is CASSNPPPFKNTEAFF. The CDR3 DNA follows: TGTGCCAGCAGTAATCCCCCCCCCTTCAAGAACACTGAAGCTTTCTTT. The rearrangement uses TRBV27 and TRBJ1-1; D ambiguous. The CDR3 extends over 16 amino acids. The V and J ends lost 5 bases and 1 base respectively, with 17 bases between them. The germline V gene encodes CDR1 MNHEY and CDR2 SMNVEV (reference sequence).

This rearrangement joins TRBV7-8 to TRBJ2-7; 8 bases fit TRBD2. Germline assignment: CDR1 SGHVS and CDR2 FQNEAQ. CDR3 length equals 15 residues. V lost 2 bases and J lost 0; bases outside the gene matches: 3. CDR3 protein: CASSLRGGSSYEQYF. DNA for the CDR3: TGTGCCAGCAGCTTACGCGGGGGGAGCTCCTACGAGCAGTACTTC.

For the CDR3, the DNA is TGTGCTAGTGGTTTGTCGATCAGGGGACCTAATGAAAAACTGTTTTTT. Amino acids: CASGLSIRGPNEKLFF. This chain uses TRBV12-5 with TRBJ1-4; D perhaps matches TRBD1 (6 bases). Trimming cost V 2 bases and J 3 bases, with 13 bases left between them. Germline assignment: CDR1 LGHNT and CDR2 FRNRAP. The CDR3 sequence is 16 residues long.

This clone showed up just once. This chain joins TRBV10-1 and TRBJ1-1, with TRBD1 matching 8 bases. The germline CDR1 and CDR2 sequences are WNHNN and SYGVQD (reference sequence). The V gene end was trimmed by 3 bases and the J gene end by 1 base; junction bases not matched to a gene: 10. CDR3 length: 17 amino acids. The CDR3 nucleotides read TGCGCCAGCAGTGAAGAGCTGCAGGGGGCGTCGAACACTGAAGCTTTCTTT. Protein sequence: CASSEELQGASNTEAFF.

The chain is built from TRBV10-3 and TRBJ2-1; TRBD1 matches 11 bases. J lost 8 bases, V lost 4 bases, and 1 base had no gene match. From germline, CDR1 is ENHRY and CDR2 SYGVKD. This CDR3 spans 13 amino acids. As DNA, the CDR3 is TGTGCCATCAGTGGGACAGGGGGCCATGAGCAGTTCTTC. Amino acid sequence: CAISGTGGHEQFF.

CDR3 coding DNA: TGTGCCAGCAGTGGGGGACAGTTTACTGAAAAACTGTTTTTT. It codes for CASSGGQFTEKLFF. V usage is TRBV25-1 and J usage is TRBJ1-4, with 7 bases lining up with TRBD1. The CDR3 runs 14 residues. J was trimmed by 7 bases and V by 4 bases; bases with no gene match: 6. Germline values: CDR1 MGHDK, CDR2 SYGVNS.

The chain combines TRBV4-2 with TRBJ2-1; 9 bases are a match to TRBD2. The V segment lost 8 bases and the J segment 4 bases; nucleotides outside the gene matches: 9. Germline V gene data show CDR1 as LGHNA and CDR2 as YNFKEQ. The CDR3 length is 15 residues. The CDR3 sequence: CASGGGTSTYNEQFF. In nucleotides, the CDR3 is TGTGCCAGCGGGGGCGGGACTAGCACTTACAATGAGCAGTTCTTC.

The chain combines TRBV18 with TRBJ1-2, with 7 positions matching TRBD1. V was pared by 4 bases and J by 3 bases, with 8 bases of the junction left unmatched. CDR1 is KGHSH and CDR2 is LQKENI in the germline V gene. This CDR3 comprises 15 residues. The CDR3, as DNA: TGTGCCAGCTCACAACGACAGGGTGAAGACTATGGCTACACCTTC. Translation: CASSQRQGEDYGYTF.